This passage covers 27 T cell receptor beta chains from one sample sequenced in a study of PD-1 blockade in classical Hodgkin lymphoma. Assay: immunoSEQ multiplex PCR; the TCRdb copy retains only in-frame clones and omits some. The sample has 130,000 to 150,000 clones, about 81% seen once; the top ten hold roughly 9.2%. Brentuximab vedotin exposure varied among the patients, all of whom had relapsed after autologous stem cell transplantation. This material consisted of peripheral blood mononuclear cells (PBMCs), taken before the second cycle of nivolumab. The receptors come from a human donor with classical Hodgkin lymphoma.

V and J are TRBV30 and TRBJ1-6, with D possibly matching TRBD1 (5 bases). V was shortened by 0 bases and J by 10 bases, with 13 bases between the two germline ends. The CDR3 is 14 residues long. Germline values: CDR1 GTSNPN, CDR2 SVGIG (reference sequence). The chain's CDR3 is CAWSVGPTGSPLHF. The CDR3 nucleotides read TGTGCCTGGAGTGTAGGCCCCACAGGATCACCCCTCCACTTT.

This chain's CDR3 is CASSFNRVTDYNEQFF. The CDR3 DNA is TGTGCCAGCAGCTTCAACAGGGTTACAGACTACAATGAGCAGTTCTTC. The chain is built from TRBV5-4 and TRBJ2-1, with a weak D call TRBD1 (6 bases). Germline lookup yields CDR1 SGHNT and CDR2 YYREEE (reference sequence). CDR3 length: 16 amino acids. Trimming left V 2 bases short and J 3 bases short, with 15 bases between.

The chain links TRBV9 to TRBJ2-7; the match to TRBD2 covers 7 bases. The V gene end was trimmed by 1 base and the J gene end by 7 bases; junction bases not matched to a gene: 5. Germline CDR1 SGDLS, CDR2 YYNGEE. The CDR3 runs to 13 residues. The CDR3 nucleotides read TGTGCCAGCAGCGTAAATCCGGGGGGAGAGCAGTACTTC. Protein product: CASSVNPGGEQYF.

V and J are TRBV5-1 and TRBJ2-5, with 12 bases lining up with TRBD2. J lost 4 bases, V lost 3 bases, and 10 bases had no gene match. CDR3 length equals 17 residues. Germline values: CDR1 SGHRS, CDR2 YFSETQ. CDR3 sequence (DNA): TGCGCCAGCAGCTCGCCTATTCTAGCGGGAGGGGGAGAGACCCAGTACTTC. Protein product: CASSSPILAGGGETQYF.

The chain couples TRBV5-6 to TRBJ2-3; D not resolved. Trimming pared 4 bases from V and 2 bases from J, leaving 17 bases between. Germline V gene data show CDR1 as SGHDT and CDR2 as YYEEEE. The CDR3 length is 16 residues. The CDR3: CASSPLTGLDTDTQYF. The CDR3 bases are TGTGCCAGCAGCCCTCTGACGGGTCTTGACACAGATACGCAGTATTTT.

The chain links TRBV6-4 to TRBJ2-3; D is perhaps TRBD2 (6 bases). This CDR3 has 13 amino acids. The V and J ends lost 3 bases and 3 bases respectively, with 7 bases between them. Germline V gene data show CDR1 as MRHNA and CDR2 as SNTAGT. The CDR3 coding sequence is TGTGCCAGCAGTGAGGAGGGAACAGATACGCAGTATTTT. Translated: CASSEEGTDTQYF.

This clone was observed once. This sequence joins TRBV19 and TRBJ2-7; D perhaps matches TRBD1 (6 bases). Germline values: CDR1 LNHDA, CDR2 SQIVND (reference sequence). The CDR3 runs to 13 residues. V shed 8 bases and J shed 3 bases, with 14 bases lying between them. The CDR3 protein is CASGADSLYEQYF. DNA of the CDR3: TGTGCCAGTGGCGCGGACAGCCTCTACGAGCAGTACTTC.

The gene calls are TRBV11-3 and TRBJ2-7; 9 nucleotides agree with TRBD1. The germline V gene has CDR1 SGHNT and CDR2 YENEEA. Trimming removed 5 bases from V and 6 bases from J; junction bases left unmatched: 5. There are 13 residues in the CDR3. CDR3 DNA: TGTGCCAGCAGCCAACAGGGGGCTGGCGAGCAGTACTTC. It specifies CASSQQGAGEQYF.

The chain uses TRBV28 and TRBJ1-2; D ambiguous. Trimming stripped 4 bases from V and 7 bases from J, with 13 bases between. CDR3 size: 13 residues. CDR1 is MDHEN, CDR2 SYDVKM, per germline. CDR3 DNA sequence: TGTGCCAGCAGTTCGCCCGACACGCTTGGCTACACCTTC. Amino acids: CASSSPDTLGYTF.

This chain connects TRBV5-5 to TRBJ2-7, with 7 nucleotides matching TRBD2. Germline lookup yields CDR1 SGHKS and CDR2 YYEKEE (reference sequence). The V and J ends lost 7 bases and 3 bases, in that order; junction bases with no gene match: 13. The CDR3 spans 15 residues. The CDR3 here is CASSLWGGPGYEQYF. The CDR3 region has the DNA TGTGCCAGCTCCCTTTGGGGAGGGCCAGGCTACGAGCAGTACTTC.

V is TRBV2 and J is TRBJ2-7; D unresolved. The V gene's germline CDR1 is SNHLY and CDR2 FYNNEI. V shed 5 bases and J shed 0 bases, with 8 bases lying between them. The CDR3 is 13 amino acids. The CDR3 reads CASSRHSSYEQYF. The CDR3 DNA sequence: TGTGCCAGCAGTCGTCACAGCTCCTACGAGCAGTACTTC.

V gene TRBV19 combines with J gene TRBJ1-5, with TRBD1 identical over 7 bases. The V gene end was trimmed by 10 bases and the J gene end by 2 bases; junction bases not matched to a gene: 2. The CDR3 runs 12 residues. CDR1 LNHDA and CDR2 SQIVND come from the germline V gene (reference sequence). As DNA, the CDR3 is TGTGCCACCGGACAGGGCAATCAGCCCCAGCATTTT. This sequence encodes CATGQGNQPQHF.

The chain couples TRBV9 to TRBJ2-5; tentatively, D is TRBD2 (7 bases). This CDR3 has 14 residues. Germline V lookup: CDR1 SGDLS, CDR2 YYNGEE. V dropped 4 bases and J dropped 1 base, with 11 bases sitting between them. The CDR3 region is CASSIRGAQETQYF. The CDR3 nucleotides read TGTGCCAGCAGCATACGGGGGGCCCAAGAGACCCAGTACTTC.

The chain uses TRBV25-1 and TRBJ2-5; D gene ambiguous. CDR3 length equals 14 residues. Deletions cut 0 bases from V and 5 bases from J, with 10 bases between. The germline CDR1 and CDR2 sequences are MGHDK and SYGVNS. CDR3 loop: CASSEYRLSETQYF. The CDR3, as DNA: TGTGCCAGCAGTGAATATCGGTTGTCGGAGACCCAGTACTTC.

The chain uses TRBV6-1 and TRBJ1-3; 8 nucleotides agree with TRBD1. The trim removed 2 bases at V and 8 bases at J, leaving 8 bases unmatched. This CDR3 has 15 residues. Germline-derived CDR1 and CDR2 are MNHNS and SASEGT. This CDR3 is CASSESPGGADTIYF. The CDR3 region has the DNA TGTGCCAGCAGTGAATCACCAGGGGGCGCGGACACCATATATTTT.

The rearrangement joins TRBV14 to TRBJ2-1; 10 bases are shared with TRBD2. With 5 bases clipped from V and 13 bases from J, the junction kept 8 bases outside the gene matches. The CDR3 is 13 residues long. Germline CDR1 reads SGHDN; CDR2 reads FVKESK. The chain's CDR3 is CASSGNLAGEQFF. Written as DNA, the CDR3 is TGTGCCAGCAGCGGAAATCTAGCGGGAGAACAGTTCTTC.

The CDR3 region is CASSYSFSNQPQHF. In nucleotides, the CDR3 is TGTGCCAGCAGTTACTCGTTTAGCAATCAGCCCCAGCATTTT. This sequence joins TRBV6-6 and TRBJ1-5; D is unclear. V was clipped by 0 bases and J by 0 bases, with 3 bases between them. This CDR3 spans 14 amino acids. Per germline, CDR1 MNHNY and CDR2 SVGAGI (reference sequence).

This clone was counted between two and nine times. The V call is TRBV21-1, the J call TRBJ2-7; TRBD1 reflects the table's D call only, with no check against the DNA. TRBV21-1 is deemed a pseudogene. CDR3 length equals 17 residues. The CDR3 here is CASSARQGAKTSYEQYF. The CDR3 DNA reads TGTGCCAGCAGCGCGCGACAGGGGGCGAAGACCTCCTACGAGCAGTACTTC.

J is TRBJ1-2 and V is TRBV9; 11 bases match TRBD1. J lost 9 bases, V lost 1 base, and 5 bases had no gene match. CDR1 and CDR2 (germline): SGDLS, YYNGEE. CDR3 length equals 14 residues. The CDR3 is CASSVRTGGASYTF. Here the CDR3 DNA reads TGTGCCAGCAGCGTAAGGACAGGGGGCGCGAGCTACACCTTC.

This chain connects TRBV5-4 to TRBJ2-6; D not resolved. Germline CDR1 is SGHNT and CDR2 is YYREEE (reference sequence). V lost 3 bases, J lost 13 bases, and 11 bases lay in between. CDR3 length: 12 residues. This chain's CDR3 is CASSYPGAVLTF. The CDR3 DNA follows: TGTGCCAGCAGCTACCCGGGTGCTGTCCTGACTTTC.

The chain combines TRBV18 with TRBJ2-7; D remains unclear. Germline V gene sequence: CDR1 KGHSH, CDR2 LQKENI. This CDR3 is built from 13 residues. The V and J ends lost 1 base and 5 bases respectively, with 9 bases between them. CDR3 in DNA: TGTGCCAGCTCACCACGGGCGAGGAACGAGCAGTACTTC. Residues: CASSPRARNEQYF.

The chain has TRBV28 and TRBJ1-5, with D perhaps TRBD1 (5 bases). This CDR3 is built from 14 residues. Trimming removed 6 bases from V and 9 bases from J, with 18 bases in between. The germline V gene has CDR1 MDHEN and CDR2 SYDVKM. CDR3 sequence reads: CASSPLGPPRPQHF. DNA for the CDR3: TGTGCCAGCAGCCCCCTGGGGCCCCCGCGGCCCCAGCATTTT.

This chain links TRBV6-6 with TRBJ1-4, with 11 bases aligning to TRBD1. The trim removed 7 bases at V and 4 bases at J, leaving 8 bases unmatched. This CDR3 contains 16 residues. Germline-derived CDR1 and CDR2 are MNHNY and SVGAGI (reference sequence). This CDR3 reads CASTPGQGVFNEKLFF. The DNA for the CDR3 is TGTGCCAGCACCCCGGGACAGGGGGTGTTTAATGAAAAACTGTTTTTT.

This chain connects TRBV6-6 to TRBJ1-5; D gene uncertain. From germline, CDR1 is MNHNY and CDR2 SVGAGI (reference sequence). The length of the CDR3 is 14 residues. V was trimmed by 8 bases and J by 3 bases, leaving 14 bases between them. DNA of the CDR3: TGTGCCAGCCAGACGACCAGTTCCAATCAGCCCCAGCATTTT. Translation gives CASQTTSSNQPQHF.

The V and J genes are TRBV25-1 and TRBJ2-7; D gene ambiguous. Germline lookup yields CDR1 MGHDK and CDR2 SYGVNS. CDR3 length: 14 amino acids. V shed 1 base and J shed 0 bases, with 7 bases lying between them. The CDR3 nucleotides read TGTGCCAGCAGTGAATTCACTCACTCCTACGAGCAGTACTTC. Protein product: CASSEFTHSYEQYF.

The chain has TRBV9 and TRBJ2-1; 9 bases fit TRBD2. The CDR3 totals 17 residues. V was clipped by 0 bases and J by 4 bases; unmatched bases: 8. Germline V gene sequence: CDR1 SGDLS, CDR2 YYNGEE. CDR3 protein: CASSVATGLASYNEQFF. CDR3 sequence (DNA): TGTGCCAGCAGCGTAGCTACGGGACTAGCTTCGTACAATGAGCAGTTCTTC.

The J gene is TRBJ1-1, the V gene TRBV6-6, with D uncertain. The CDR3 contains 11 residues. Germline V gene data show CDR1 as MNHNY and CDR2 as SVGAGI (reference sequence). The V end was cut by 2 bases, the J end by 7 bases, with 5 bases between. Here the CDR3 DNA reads TGTGCCAGCAGTTACCCGGGTGAAGCTTTCTTT. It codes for CASSYPGEAFF.